One sample yielded the 29 T cell receptor beta chains listed below, sequenced in a study of T-cell memory formation after mild COVID-19. TCRdb reanalysed the 5' RACE reads using MiXCR and keeps one entry per CDR3 protein. The sample shows around 400,000 distinct CDR3 sequences, 20% to 25% of them seen only once. Sample: PBMCs or a T cell subset sorted from them (not recorded which). These TCRs come from an adult woman who had mild COVID-19 (a few samples of this study predate the infection). Cell type and time point are not known.

J is TRBJ2-7 and V is TRBV20-1, with 8 positions matching TRBD1. Per germline, CDR1 DFQATT and CDR2 SNEGSKA (reference sequence). This CDR3 contains 16 residues. V trimming: 0 bases; J trimming: 1 base; junction bases outside the gene matches: 8. The CDR3 loop is CSARDLTGGRSYEQYF. DNA for the CDR3: TGCAGTGCTAGAGATCTAACAGGGGGAAGGTCCTACGAGCAGTACTTC.

Turning to this clonotype: Sequence at one end of the junction differs from germline and may be a read error. The chain links TRBV2 to TRBJ1-5, with no clear D. Germline CDR1 is SNHLY and CDR2 is FYNNEI. This CDR3 is built from 13 residues. The CDR3 loop reads CASSEAQPASNIF. The CDR3 DNA follows: TGTGCCAGCAGTGAAGCACAGCCCGCCAGTAACATTTTT.

V usage is TRBV3-1 and J usage is TRBJ1-2; 7 bases fit TRBD1. V lost 3 bases to trimming and J lost 4 bases; unmatched junction nucleotides: 5. Germline V gives CDR1 LGHDT, CDR2 YNNKEL (reference sequence). This CDR3 is 14 amino acids long. This CDR3 reads CASSHRQGFYGYTF. The CDR3 DNA reads as TGTGCCAGCAGCCATCGACAGGGCTTCTATGGCTACACCTTC.

The chain joins TRBV19 to TRBJ1-5; D may be TRBD1 (5 bases). V lost 6 bases and J 2 bases, leaving 14 bases between the germline ends. Germline assignment: CDR1 LNHDA and CDR2 SQIVND (reference sequence). The CDR3 consists of 15 residues. The DNA of the CDR3 is TGTGCCAGTAGGCCATCAGGGTGGGGCAATCAGCCCCAGCATTTT. Encoded protein: CASRPSGWGNQPQHF.

This clonotype occurred a few times. For the CDR3, the DNA is TGCAGTGCTAGGGCCTTTGAGCAGTTCTTC. Residues: CSARAFEQFF. The V gene is TRBV20-1, the J gene TRBJ2-1; no clear D. The CDR3 has 10 amino acids. V was pared by 3 bases and J by 9 bases, with 6 bases between. Germline V CDR1 and CDR2: DFQATT, SNEGSKA (reference sequence).

In this sample, this clonotype turned up a few times. CDR3 sequence: CASSQLAGLYNEQFF. The CDR3 DNA reads TGTGCCAGCAGCCAACTAGCGGGACTGTACAATGAGCAGTTCTTC. This chain connects TRBV7-2 to TRBJ2-1; TRBD2 matches at 10 bases. Per the germline V gene, CDR1 is SGHTA and CDR2 is FQGNSA. The CDR3 is 15 amino acids. V lost 5 bases to trimming and J lost 4 bases; unmatched junction nucleotides: 5.

This clonotype turned up a few times. The chain is built from TRBV5-1 and TRBJ1-2; 9 bases agree with TRBD1. The CDR3 is 14 amino acids. The germline gives CDR1 SGHRS, CDR2 YFSETQ. J lost 7 bases, V lost 4 bases, and 8 bases had no gene match. The CDR3 region has the DNA TGCGCCAGCAGCAGCACAGGGGGCGAAATTGGCTACACCTTC. As protein: CASSSTGGEIGYTF.

In the case of this clonotype: One end of the junction varies from germline; a read error may be responsible. The rearrangement links TRBV20-1 to TRBJ2-1; D might be TRBD1 (5 bases). The CDR3 is 11 amino acids. CDR1 DFQATT and CDR2 SNEGSKA come from the germline V gene (reference sequence). CDR3 protein: CSARGSGLIVF. DNA for the CDR3: TGCAGTGCTAGAGGCTCAGGGCTTATAGTCTTC.

This sequence joins TRBV18 and TRBJ2-2; the D gene is possibly TRBD1 (5 bases). The CDR3 runs 15 residues. Trimming cost V 2 bases and J 4 bases, with 11 bases left between them. The germline V gene has CDR1 KGHSH and CDR2 LQKENI. CDR3 protein: CASSPVQGGTGELFF. Here the CDR3 DNA reads TGTGCCAGCTCACCAGTCCAGGGCGGCACCGGGGAGCTGTTTTTT.

This clonotype was seen a handful of times. The V call is TRBV20-1, the J call TRBJ1-4; D is uncertain. The length of the CDR3 is 13 residues. V lost 6 bases to trimming and J lost 8 bases, with 16 bases between them. Per the germline V gene, CDR1 is DFQATT and CDR2 is SNEGSKA (reference sequence). CDR3 coding DNA: TGCAGTGCGTCGGACGGGCGATGGGAAAAACTGTTTTTT. This encodes CSASDGRWEKLFF.

The chain combines TRBV7-2 with TRBJ1-2; a weak D match, TRBD1 (5 bases). This CDR3 spans 14 amino acids. With 1 base removed from V and 4 bases from J, the gap between germline ends came to 10 bases. Germline CDR1 reads SGHTA; CDR2 reads FQGNSA. CDR3 loop: CASSLVGASYGYTF. Written as DNA, the CDR3 is TGTGCCAGCAGCTTAGTAGGGGCGAGCTATGGCTACACCTTC.

V gene TRBV20-1 combines with J gene TRBJ1-1, with TRBD1 as a possible D gene (5 bases). Trimming cost V 4 bases and J 2 bases, with 14 bases left between them. Per germline, CDR1 DFQATT and CDR2 SNEGSKA (reference sequence). This CDR3 is 14 amino acids long. The CDR3 DNA reads as TGCAGTGCTACAAGAGGGGACTACAACACTGAAGCTTTCTTT. It specifies CSATRGDYNTEAFF.

This clonotype has a handful of counts. V is TRBV7-8 and J is TRBJ2-1; D is perhaps TRBD2 (6 bases). V lost 4 bases, J lost 9 bases, and 13 bases lay in between. The CDR3 extends over 13 amino acids. From germline, CDR1 is SGHVS and CDR2 FQNEAQ. CDR3 nucleotides: TGTGCCAGCAGCTCGGGACTTGAGGTTGAGCAGTTCTTC. As protein: CASSSGLEVEQFF. Together with reference TRBV7-8 and TRBJ2-1, the CDR3 gives the full variable domain: GAGVSQSPRYKVAKRGQDVALRCDPISGHVSLFWYQQALGQGPEFLTYFQNEAQLDKSGLPSDRFFAERPEGSVSTLKIQRTQQEDSAVYLCASSSGLEVEQFFGPGTRLTVL.

The chain has TRBV7-9 and TRBJ2-2; D remains unclear. The CDR3 spans 14 residues. Germline V lookup: CDR1 SEHNR, CDR2 FQNEAQ (reference sequence). The germline V and J ends were trimmed by 8 bases and 2 bases, with 12 bases remaining between them. CDR3 DNA sequence: TGTGCCAGCCGCCTTATGGGAAACACCGGGGAGCTGTTTTTT. It encodes CASRLMGNTGELFF.

This clonotype has only a few counts. The V and J genes are TRBV9 and TRBJ2-2, with D hard to call. Germline V gene data show CDR1 as SGDLS and CDR2 as YYNGEE. Deletions cut 0 bases from V and 4 bases from J, with 13 bases between. The CDR3 is 16 amino acids. The CDR3 loop is CASSVEKRPLTGELFF. In DNA form, the CDR3 reads TGTGCCAGCAGCGTAGAAAAGCGCCCGCTCACCGGGGAGCTGTTTTTT.

This clonotype was detected a few times. The chain employs TRBV30 and TRBJ2-3; D unresolved. The V gene lost 0 bases and the J gene lost 7 bases, with 5 bases spanning the gap. CDR1 is GTSNPN and CDR2 is SVGIG in the germline V gene (reference sequence). The CDR3 is 11 residues long. The CDR3 loop is CAWSVLNTQYF. The CDR3 bases are TGTGCCTGGAGTGTACTGAATACGCAGTATTTT. Full variable domain (rest looked up from reference TRBV30 and TRBJ2-3): SQTIHQWPATLVQPVGSPLSLECTVEGTSNPNLYWYRQAAGRGLQLLFYSVGIGQISSEVPQNLSASRPQDRQFILSSKKLLLSDSGFYLCAWSVLNTQYFGPGTRLTVL.

On this clonotype: A read error may explain this, as a much larger clone is one base away. V gene TRBV9 combines with J gene TRBJ2-3; tentatively, D is TRBD1 (6 bases). Germline V gene sequence: CDR1 SGDLS, CDR2 YYNGEE. This CDR3 spans 13 amino acids. The CDR3 region is CASSVGDTDPQYF. CDR3 nucleotides: TGTGCCAGCAGCGTAGGGGACACAGATCCGCAGTATTTT.

This clonotype has a count of ten or more. The chain uses TRBV4-3 and TRBJ2-7; D not resolved. The length of the CDR3 is 15 residues. From germline, CDR1 is LGHNA and CDR2 YSLEER. Trimming removed 0 bases at V and 3 bases at J, with 12 bases between. CDR3 DNA: TGCGCCAGCAGCCAAGATTGGCAGTTAGGCTACGAGCAGTACTTC. Translation gives CASSQDWQLGYEQYF.

The chain links TRBV7-9 to TRBJ1-1; TRBD1 is a possible D gene (5 bases). The CDR3 sequence is 15 residues long. The V and J ends lost 1 base and 1 base respectively, with 10 bases between them. CDR1 and CDR2 (germline): SEHNR, FQNEAQ (reference sequence). The CDR3 spells CASSLGQTSNTEAFF. The CDR3 region has the DNA TGTGCCAGCAGCTTAGGACAGACCTCGAACACTGAAGCTTTCTTT.

The chain links TRBV7-8 to TRBJ2-3, with 8 bases that match TRBD2. Germline V gene sequence: CDR1 SGHVS, CDR2 FQNEAQ. The CDR3 has 16 amino acids. The trim removed 4 bases at V and 7 bases at J, leaving 13 bases unmatched. The CDR3 reads CASSSSRTSPANTQYF. The CDR3 nucleotides read TGTGCCAGCAGCTCATCCAGGACTAGCCCAGCAAATACGCAGTATTTT.

This chain connects TRBV7-2 to TRBJ2-2; TRBD1 or TRBD2 may be the D gene (5 bases each). V gave up 5 bases and J gave up 5 bases, with 15 bases separating them. CDR3 length: 15 amino acids. The V gene's germline CDR1 is SGHTA and CDR2 FQGNSA. This CDR3 is CASSLGRQPTGELFF. CDR3 bases: TGTGCCAGCAGCCTGGGACGCCAGCCGACCGGGGAGCTGTTTTTT.

Points on this clonotype: Sequence at one end of the junction differs from germline and may be a read error. This rearrangement joins TRBV6-1 to TRBJ2-6, with D tentatively TRBD1 (5 bases). Germline V gives CDR1 MNHNS, CDR2 SASEGT. The CDR3 extends over 17 amino acids. The CDR3 coding sequence is TGTGCCATCAGTGAGGCCAGGGCCCACTCTGGGGCCAACGTCCTGACTTTC. The encoded protein is CAISEARAHSGANVLTF.

This chain joins TRBV2 and TRBJ2-5; tentative D call: TRBD1 (6 bases). Trimming shortened V by 5 bases and J by 4 bases, and 17 bases separated the two germline ends. This CDR3 is built from 15 residues. The germline gives CDR1 SNHLY, CDR2 FYNNEI. Here the CDR3 DNA reads TGTGCCAGCAGTCTAACAGGGAAACGGAGAGAGACCCAGTACTTC. Translating gives CASSLTGKRRETQYF.

The chain is built from TRBV12-5 and TRBJ2-1; D is tentatively TRBD1 or TRBD2 (5 bases each). The CDR3 sequence is 13 residues long. The ends were cut back, 2 bases at V and 8 bases at J, with 10 bases in the middle. The germline V gene encodes CDR1 LGHNT and CDR2 FRNRAP. The CDR3 protein is CASGLLLGDEQFF. Written as DNA, the CDR3 is TGTGCTAGTGGTTTGTTGCTGGGGGATGAGCAGTTCTTC.

The V call is TRBV7-2, the J call TRBJ2-5; D is unclear. The CDR3 sequence is 12 residues long. V lost 0 bases and J 4 bases, leaving 3 bases between the germline ends. In germline, CDR1 is SGHTA, CDR2 FQGNSA. CDR3 in amino acids: CASSLAVETQYF. Written as DNA, the CDR3 is TGTGCCAGCAGCTTAGCCGTAGAGACCCAGTACTTC.

This clonotype was detected a few times. The CDR3 DNA is TGTGCCAGCAGTTTCGGCACTAGCGGGGCCTACAATGAGCAGTTCTTC. Its translation: CASSFGTSGAYNEQFF. The genes are TRBV12-3 or TRBV12-4 and TRBJ2-1; TRBD2 matches at 10 bases. The CDR3 length is 16 residues. The V gene end was trimmed by 3 bases and the J gene end by 2 bases; junction bases not matched to a gene: 4.

J is TRBJ2-2 and V is TRBV7-2, with 13 bases aligning to TRBD2. CDR3 length equals 19 residues. Per germline, CDR1 SGHTA and CDR2 FQGNSA. V lost 2 bases to trimming and J lost 4 bases; unmatched junction nucleotides: 10. The CDR3 coding sequence is TGTGCCAGCAGCTTATCCCTACTAGCGGGAGGGTCGGGCACCGGGGAGCTGTTTTTT. Protein product: CASSLSLLAGGSGTGELFF.

In its sample, this clonotype was seen a few times. The rearrangement joins TRBV12-3 or TRBV12-4 to TRBJ1-6; weak D call: TRBD1 (5 bases). The CDR3 length is 14 residues. The V and J ends lost 6 bases and 8 bases respectively, with 14 bases between them. This CDR3 is CASSPLGTDSPLHF. Here the CDR3 DNA reads TGTGCCAGCAGCCCCTTGGGGACGGATTCACCCCTCCACTTT.

V and J are TRBV5-5 and TRBJ1-5, with D perhaps matching TRBD1 (6 bases). Trimming shortened V by 4 bases and J by 2 bases, and 19 bases separated the two germline ends. Germline V CDR1 and CDR2: SGHKS, YYEKEE (reference sequence). The CDR3 contains 17 residues. This chain's CDR3 is CASSPFRGGSRNQPQHF. The DNA for the CDR3 is TGTGCCAGCAGCCCTTTTAGGGGGGGCTCGCGCAATCAGCCCCAGCATTTT. Supplemented by reference TRBV5-5 and TRBJ1-5, the full variable domain reads DAGVTQSPTHLIKTRGQQVTLRCSPISGHKSVSWYQQVLGQGPQFIFQYYEKEERGRGNFPDRFSARQFPNYSSELNVNALLLGDSALYLCASSPFRGGSRNQPQHFGDGTRLSIL.